The present TCR beta chain was sequenced within a study of pediatric ulcerative colitis. Looking at the study overall: Ulcerative colitis patients had pancolitis or left-sided colitis, with confirming histology.

Trimming took 3 bases from V and 2 from J, leaving 7 bases between them. CDR1 is MNHEY and CDR2 is SMNVEV in the germline V gene (reference sequence). The CDR3 spans 13 residues. Data came from immunoSEQ multiplex PCR; TCRdb stores just in-frame clones and leaves some out. In the table there are around 40,000 clones, 65% to 85% of which are singletons. The rectum was sampled with one to two pinch biopsies at colonoscopy. The chain joins TRBV27 to TRBJ2-5; D is undetermined. The TCR sequence derives from a boy aged 5-17 years with severe ulcerative colitis. Sequencing was performed on gut tissue. The CDR3 loop reads CASSFSSQETQYF. CDR3 sequence (DNA): TGTGCCAGCAGTTTTTCGTCGCAAGAGACCCAGTACTTC.